This TCR beta chain was captured by sequencing in a study of blood T cell repertoires in COVID-19. Study summary: Collection of acute and convalescent COVID-19 samples took place in the United States, Italy and Spain. T cells, B-cell-depleted T cells, or PBMCs supplied cDNA or gDNA.

Seattle enrolled patients during active infection and tracked them longitudinally. Germline CDR1 reads SGHNT; CDR2 reads YYREEE (reference sequence). The V and J ends lost 2 bases and 2 bases, in that order; junction bases with no gene match: 3. This CDR3 comprises 16 residues. Original data processing: Amplification of reference gene primers was used by the study to estimate nucleated cell counts. The data were produced by immunoSEQ multiplex PCR, yet TCRdb's version contains in-frame clones alone and is incomplete. From that table come the V and J calls and clone size; the DNA was used to work out D and trimming. The profile shows more than 300,000 clones, approximately 91% of them singletons.

This TCR was recovered from a woman between 65 and 79 years old with COVID-19, enrolled during active disease. This chain joins TRBV5-4 and TRBJ1-5; 11 bases align to TRBD1. Source material: peripheral blood. The CDR3 reads CASSFGGQGGNQPQHF. The CDR3 DNA is TGTGCCAGCAGCTTCGGGGGACAGGGGGGCAATCAGCCCCAGCATTTT.